This T cell receptor (beta chain) was identified in a study of blood T cell repertoires in COVID-19. At the level of the study: The analysed material was cDNA or gDNA that came from T cells, B-cell-depleted T cells, or PBMCs.

Authors' processing steps: Amplifying reference gene primers gave estimates of nucleated cell counts. This table comes from immunoSEQ multiplex PCR, and its TCRdb copy is limited to in-frame clones, with some not included. The V and J calls and clone size were taken over from that table, and D and trimming were inferred from the DNA. The table records about 200,000 clones, around 86% of them present only once. The sample comprised peripheral blood. The TCR was taken from an elderly man with acute or convalescent COVID-19.

In DNA, the CDR3 is TGTGCCAGCGGCCGGGACTCAGTAAATTCACCCCTCCACTTT. Its protein is CASGRDSVNSPLHF. This chain connects TRBV19 to TRBJ1-6; D possibly corresponds to TRBD1 (5 bases). Germline lookup yields CDR1 LNHDA and CDR2 SQIVND (reference sequence). Trimming left V 9 bases short and J 7 bases short, with 16 bases between. The CDR3 is 14 residues long.